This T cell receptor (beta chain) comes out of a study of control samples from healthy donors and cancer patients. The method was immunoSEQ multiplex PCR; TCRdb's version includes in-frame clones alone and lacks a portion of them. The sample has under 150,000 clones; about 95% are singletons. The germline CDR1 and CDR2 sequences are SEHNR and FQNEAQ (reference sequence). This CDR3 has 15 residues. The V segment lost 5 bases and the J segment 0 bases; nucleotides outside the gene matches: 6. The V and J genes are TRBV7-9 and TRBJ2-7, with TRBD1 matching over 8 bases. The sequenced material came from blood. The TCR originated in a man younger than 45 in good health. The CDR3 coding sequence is TGTGCCAGCAGCAACGGACAGGGTTTCTCCTACGAGCAGTACTTC. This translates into CASSNGQGFSYEQYF.